The 21 T cell receptor beta chains listed next were all sequenced from one sample in a study of shared T cell receptors in the human thymus listed by TCRdb under 2021. The library was obtained by the immunoSEQ multiplex PCR assay. The clones in this table, taken by TCRdb from immuneACCESS, are in-frame only. Not every clone is retained; where verified, under half of the shortfall comes from an unresolved V gene, and the cause of the rest is unknown. Within this sample are hundreds of thousands of clones, with around 87% of them counted one time only. The top ten clones comprise roughly 0.0086% of the sample. The same data also contributed to another study, on human thymus T cells.

Specimen: thymocytes. All receptors come from a boy in the first two years of life with a congenital heart defect. Donor details come from another sample of the same person, matched by shared clones.

This clone was seen a single time. The rearrangement links TRBV5-5 to TRBJ1-5; D may be TRBD1 (5 bases). Deletions cut 3 bases from V and 7 bases from J, with 11 bases between. Germline V gene lookup returns CDR1 SGHKS and CDR2 YYEKEE (reference sequence). This CDR3 spans 13 amino acids. CDR3 loop: CASSSRESQPQHF. The CDR3 region has the DNA TGTGCCAGCAGCTCCAGGGAATCCCAGCCCCAGCATTTT.

This chain joins TRBV30 and TRBJ1-4; 7 bases agree with TRBD1. J was trimmed by 10 bases and V by 0 bases; bases with no gene match: 5. The length of the CDR3 is 13 residues. CDR1 is GTSNPN, CDR2 SVGIG, per germline (reference sequence). The CDR3 here is CAWSVRQGVKLFF. Written as DNA, the CDR3 is TGTGCCTGGAGTGTACGGCAGGGGGTAAAACTGTTTTTT.

V gene TRBV7-2 combines with J gene TRBJ1-5; 7 positions match TRBD1. With 5 bases clipped from V and 1 base from J, the junction kept 14 bases outside the gene matches. The length of the CDR3 is 18 residues. Germline V gene sequence: CDR1 SGHTA, CDR2 FQGNSA. CDR3 loop: CASSLRDRGHGSNQPQHF. The CDR3 region has the DNA TGTGCCAGCAGCCTCCGGGACAGAGGGCACGGAAGCAATCAGCCCCAGCATTTT.

V and J are TRBV10-3 and TRBJ2-2; TRBD1 agrees at 7 bases. Trimming cost V 3 bases and J 6 bases; bases outside gene matches: 10. The CDR3 runs 16 residues. Germline assignment: CDR1 ENHRY and CDR2 SYGVKD. CDR3 amino acids: CAISEVDRVGSGELFF. The CDR3 DNA follows: TGTGCCATCAGTGAAGTCGACAGGGTGGGTTCCGGGGAGCTGTTTTTT.

Concerning this clone: At one end the junction does not follow the germline gene, possibly because of a read error. The gene calls are TRBV18 and TRBJ2-3; 10 nucleotides agree with TRBD2. Per germline, CDR1 KGHSH and CDR2 LQKENI. The CDR3 spans 12 residues. CDR3 sequence reads: CASSPLLAGDPF. DNA of the CDR3: TGTGCCAGCTCACCACTCCTAGCGGGGGATCCTTTT.

CDR3: CASSQDSVVSSSGELFF. The CDR3 DNA sequence: TGCGCCAGCAGCCAAGATTCCGTAGTATCTTCGTCCGGGGAGCTGTTTTTT. V and J are TRBV4-3 and TRBJ2-2; D call uncertain. Trimming removed 0 bases from V and 6 bases from J, with 17 bases in between. This CDR3 is built from 17 residues. CDR1 is LGHNA and CDR2 is YSLEER in the germline V gene.

The J gene is TRBJ2-1, the V gene TRBV28, with D possibly being TRBD2 (6 bases). CDR1 and CDR2 from the germline V gene are MDHEN and SYDVKM. Trimming removed 7 bases at V and 1 base at J, with 26 bases between. The CDR3 contains 19 residues. The CDR3, as DNA: TGTGCCAGCACGTTTATGGTGTTAGGGACTCAACGATCCTACAATGAGCAGTTCTTC. Translated, it gives CASTFMVLGTQRSYNEQFF.

CDR3 DNA sequence: TGTGCCAGCAGGGATAACGGGACAGCTGGAAACACCATATATTTT. Protein product: CASRDNGTAGNTIYF. The chain has TRBV2 and TRBJ1-3; 7 bases agree with TRBD1. Germline-derived CDR1 and CDR2 are SNHLY and FYNNEI. After removal of 6 bases from V and 2 bases from J, the junction contained 7 bases not matched to a gene. CDR3 length: 15 residues. Full variable domain (rest looked up from reference TRBV2 and TRBJ1-3): EPEVTQTPSHQVTQMGQEVILRCVPISNHLYFYWYRQILGQKVEFLVSFYNNEISEKSEIFDDQFSVERPDGSNFTLKIRSTKLEDSAMYFCASRDNGTAGNTIYFGEGSWLTVV.

The chain employs TRBV5-1 and TRBJ2-7; no definite D call. V dropped 3 bases and J dropped 5 bases, with 9 bases sitting between them. Germline CDR1 and CDR2: SGHRS and YFSETQ. The CDR3 consists of 12 residues. The CDR3 is CASSSLSHEQYF. The CDR3 bases are TGCGCCAGCAGCTCACTATCACACGAGCAGTACTTC.

This rearrangement joins TRBV10-3 to TRBJ1-2; 9 positions match TRBD1. Germline CDR1 is ENHRY and CDR2 is SYGVKD. The CDR3 runs to 14 residues. Trimming at V came to 2 bases and at J to 4 bases, leaving 2 bases not matched to a gene. CDR3 loop: CAISEDRGSYGYTF. The CDR3 bases are TGTGCCATCAGTGAGGACAGGGGGTCCTATGGCTACACCTTC.

This clone was observed a single time. The chain combines TRBV27 with TRBJ2-7, with 10 positions matching TRBD2. With V trimmed by 7 bases and J by 7 bases, 13 bases remained unmatched. The CDR3 extends over 15 amino acids. Looked up from germline, CDR1 is MNHEY and CDR2 is SMNVEV (reference sequence). CDR3 amino acids: CASIQDSGGAKEQYF. In DNA, the CDR3 is TGTGCCAGCATCCAGGACAGCGGGGGGGCCAAAGAGCAGTACTTC.

This clone was seen more than once but under ten times. The V and J genes are TRBV4-3 and TRBJ2-1; perhaps TRBD2 as D (6 bases). Germline V gene sequence: CDR1 LGHNA, CDR2 YSLEER. The CDR3 length is 15 residues. Deletions cut 3 bases from V and 8 bases from J, with 17 bases between. The CDR3 is CASSQGTETLYEQFF. CDR3 bases: TGCGCCAGCAGCCAGGGGACTGAAACCCTCTATGAGCAGTTCTTC.

The chain recombines TRBV29-1 with TRBJ2-1; D uncertain. This CDR3 is 14 amino acids long. The V end was cut by 3 bases, the J end by 0 bases, with 9 bases between. From germline, CDR1 is SQVTM and CDR2 ANQGSEA. The DNA for the CDR3 is TGCAGCGTTGACATCCGGAGCTCCTACAATGAGCAGTTCTTC. Translated: CSVDIRSSYNEQFF.

This chain connects TRBV29-1 to TRBJ2-1, with 8 bases matching TRBD1. The CDR3 runs to 14 residues. V lost 6 bases, J lost 5 bases, and 9 bases stayed unmatched. Germline CDR1 reads SQVTM; CDR2 reads ANQGSEA. The chain's CDR3 is CSVFGQGSNNEQFF. The CDR3 nucleotides read TGCAGCGTCTTCGGACAGGGCTCTAACAATGAGCAGTTCTTC.

The chain recombines TRBV5-1 with TRBJ2-7, with TRBD1 identical over 9 bases. The CDR3 spans 15 residues. CDR1 and CDR2 from the germline V gene are SGHRS and YFSETQ. Trimming at V came to 4 bases and at J to 4 bases, leaving 9 bases not matched to a gene. The CDR3 coding sequence is TGCGCCAGCAGCGGCCCCCGGGACAGGGCTTACGAGCAGTACTTC. This codes for CASSGPRDRAYEQYF. Full variable domain (outside the CDR3, taken from reference TRBV5-1 and TRBJ2-7): KAGVTQTPRYLIKTRGQQVTLSCSPISGHRSVSWYQQTPGQGLQFLFEYFSETQRNKGNFPGRFSGRQFSNSRSEMNVSTLELGDSALYLCASSGPRDRAYEQYFGPGTRLTVT.

This clone occurred a few times. The chain couples TRBV28 to TRBJ1-1; 9 bases match TRBD1. The CDR3 runs to 15 residues. CDR1 is MDHEN, CDR2 SYDVKM, per germline. The J segment lost 0 bases and the V segment lost 6 bases, leaving 5 bases of the junction unmatched. CDR3 nucleotides: TGTGCCAGCAGGAGTACAGGGGGCATGAACACTGAAGCTTTCTTT. This codes for CASRSTGGMNTEAFF.

V usage is TRBV19 and J usage is TRBJ2-4; 8 bases agree with TRBD2. The CDR3 contains 16 residues. The ends lost 4 bases at V and 0 bases at J; junction bases unmatched: 5. Germline loops: CDR1 LNHDA, CDR2 SQIVND (reference sequence). CDR3 in amino acids: CASSTRGGLAKNIQYF. CDR3 DNA sequence: TGTGCCAGTAGTACCCGGGGGGGGCTAGCCAAAAACATTCAGTACTTC.

This rearrangement joins TRBV4-3 to TRBJ2-6, with 7 bases aligning to TRBD1. From germline, CDR1 is LGHNA and CDR2 YSLEER. CDR3 size: 19 residues. Germline trimming cut 2 bases from V and 0 bases from J; bases unmatched to any gene: 10. The CDR3 loop reads CASSQRQQGSISGANVLTF. CDR3 nucleotides: TGCGCCAGCAGCCAAAGACAACAGGGGTCCATCTCTGGGGCCAACGTCCTGACTTTC.

The gene calls are TRBV4-3 and TRBJ2-7, with 10 bases identical to TRBD2. The CDR3 loop spans 16 amino acids. The J segment lost 6 bases and the V segment lost 3 bases, leaving 11 bases of the junction unmatched. CDR1 is LGHNA and CDR2 is YSLEER in the germline V gene. The CDR3 is CASSQSIQRGGGEQYF. The CDR3 coding sequence is TGCGCCAGCAGCCAGTCCATTCAGCGGGGGGGCGGCGAGCAGTACTTC.

The rearrangement links TRBV29-1 to TRBJ1-1; unclear D gene. This CDR3 has 10 amino acids. V was cut by 3 bases and J by 7 bases, with 6 bases left in between. Germline loops: CDR1 SQVTM, CDR2 ANQGSEA. CDR3 bases: TGCAGCGTTGATCGCGATGAAGCTTTCTTT. Protein: CSVDRDEAFF.

The CDR3 sequence is CASSQDFWGQGGSSNYGYTF. The CDR3, as DNA: TGCGCCAGCAGCCAAGATTTCTGGGGACAGGGGGGATCATCTAACTATGGCTACACCTTC. The chain couples TRBV4-1 to TRBJ1-2, with 11 nucleotides matching TRBD1. Germline V CDR1 and CDR2: MGHRA, YSYEKL. There are 20 residues in the CDR3. The V segment lost 0 bases and the J segment 0 bases; nucleotides outside the gene matches: 12.